These 27 T cell receptor beta chains originate from one sample sequenced in a study of OX40 agonist ivuxolimab in advanced cancers. Here immunoSEQ multiplex PCR was the method, and the copy in TCRdb shows in-frame clones only, minus some. The data contain 5,000 to 6,500 clones, approximately 68% of them singletons. This specimen consisted of CD4+ or CD8+ T cells sorted from blood, obtained in a trial of the OX40 agonist ivuxolimab. The receptors here all came from an adult with an advanced solid tumor such as melanoma, head and neck, liver or kidney cancer.

This sequence joins TRBV27 and TRBJ2-1; D is uncertain. In germline, CDR1 is MNHEY, CDR2 SMNVEV (reference sequence). This CDR3 is 13 amino acids long. V lost 3 bases to trimming and J lost 4 bases, with 7 bases between them. CDR3 residues: CASSLFLYNEQFF. CDR3 DNA: TGTGCCAGCAGTTTGTTTCTTTACAATGAGCAGTTCTTC.

The chain uses TRBV9 and TRBJ2-1; D is possibly TRBD1 (6 bases). V was trimmed by 3 bases and J by 9 bases, leaving 19 bases between them. The CDR3 extends over 15 amino acids. Germline V lookup: CDR1 SGDLS, CDR2 YYNGEE. The CDR3 DNA reads TGTGCCAGCAGCGGTCGGGTGCTCCAGGGGTTTGAGCAGTTCTTC. Translation: CASSGRVLQGFEQFF.

The rearrangement links TRBV7-3 to TRBJ2-2; TRBD2 matches at 12 bases. CDR1 SGHTA and CDR2 FQGTGA come from the germline V gene. J gave up 6 bases and V 5 bases, and 7 bases lay outside the gene matches. The CDR3 is 16 residues long. Here the CDR3 reads CASSDLLAGGPGELFF. The CDR3 coding sequence is TGTGCCAGCAGCGACCTCCTAGCGGGAGGGCCCGGGGAGCTGTTTTTT. Drawing the rest from reference TRBV7-3 and TRBJ2-2, the complete variable domain is GAGVSQTPSNKVTEKGKYVELRCDPISGHTALYWYRQSLGQGPEFLIYFQGTGAADDSGLPNDRFFAVRPEGSVSTLKIQRTERGDSAVYLCASSDLLAGGPGELFFGEGSRLTVL.

The chain uses TRBV5-6 and TRBJ2-1, with a tentative D call TRBD1 (5 bases). Trimming removed 1 base at V and 6 bases at J, with 14 bases between. The CDR3 contains 15 residues. Germline CDR1 SGHDT, CDR2 YYEEEE. The CDR3 is CASSLRPGPFNEQFF. CDR3 DNA sequence: TGTGCCAGCAGCTTGCGGCCAGGGCCGTTCAATGAGCAGTTCTTC. The full variable domain, in which reference TRBV5-6 and TRBJ2-1 provide the parts outside the CDR3, is DAGVTQSPTHLIKTRGQQVTLRCSPKSGHDTVSWYQQALGQGPQFIFQYYEEEERQRGNFPDRFSGHQFPNYSSELNVNALLLGDSALYLCASSLRPGPFNEQFFGPGTRLTVL.

The chain joins TRBV30 to TRBJ1-1; D perhaps matches TRBD1 (6 bases). The germline V and J ends were trimmed by 1 base and 5 bases, with 14 bases remaining between them. CDR3 length: 14 residues. Germline values: CDR1 GTSNPN, CDR2 SVGIG (reference sequence). This CDR3 reads CAWSGWGGRTEAFF. Here the CDR3 DNA reads TGTGCCTGGAGTGGTTGGGGGGGCCGGACTGAAGCTTTCTTT.

The rearrangement joins TRBV9 to TRBJ1-4, with 10 bases matching TRBD1. J was trimmed by 6 bases and V by 3 bases; bases with no gene match: 8. Germline V gene data show CDR1 as SGDLS and CDR2 as YYNGEE. CDR3 length: 16 amino acids. The CDR3 nucleotides are TGTGCCAGCAGCGGCGACCGGGACAGGGGCGATGAAAAACTGTTTTTT. Amino acids: CASSGDRDRGDEKLFF.

V is TRBV5-8 and J is TRBJ2-5, with D perhaps being TRBD1 or TRBD2 (5 bases each). The tail of the sequence fits TRBJ2-7 better, so the J call may be wrong. CDR1 and CDR2 from the germline V gene are SGHTS and YDEGEE. The CDR3 sequence is 16 residues long. CDR3 nucleotide sequence: TGTGCCAGCAGCTTGGTGTTTCCCGGGACGGACTACGAGCAGTACTTC. Protein: CASSLVFPGTDYEQYF.

As for this clone: In the same sample, other DNA sequences code for this CDR3. This chain uses TRBV28 with TRBJ2-7; 7 positions match TRBD1. The CDR3 is made up of 13 amino acids. Germline values: CDR1 MDHEN, CDR2 SYDVKM. V trimming: 3 bases; J trimming: 1 base; junction bases outside the gene matches: 0. The CDR3 DNA follows: TGTGCCAGCAGTTTCAGGGGGTCCTACGAGCAGTACTTC. The encoded protein is CASSFRGSYEQYF.

This clone was picked up a small number of times. This rearrangement joins TRBV6-4 to TRBJ1-1; D call uncertain. There are 13 residues in the CDR3. V gave up 6 bases and J gave up 3 bases, with 11 bases separating them. Germline V CDR1 and CDR2: MRHNA, SNTAGT. CDR3 bases: TGTGCCAGCAGGGTTAACTTCGACACTGAAGCTTTCTTT. Amino acids: CASRVNFDTEAFF.

The V gene is TRBV5-6, the J gene TRBJ2-1, with 8 nucleotides matching TRBD2. Germline values: CDR1 SGHDT, CDR2 YYEEEE. The CDR3 is 15 amino acids. Trimming at V came to 2 bases and at J to 4 bases, leaving 5 bases not matched to a gene. In nucleotides, the CDR3 is TGTGCCAGCAGCTTTAGCGGGACCCTTTACAATGAGCAGTTCTTC. This sequence encodes CASSFSGTLYNEQFF.

The rearrangement joins TRBV27 to TRBJ2-4; D perhaps matches TRBD2 (5 bases). CDR3 length equals 15 residues. CDR1 is MNHEY and CDR2 is SMNVEV in the germline V gene (reference sequence). Between the trimmed V and J ends, which lost 4 bases and 0 bases, there was a span of 10 bases. This CDR3 is CASSSGILAKNIQYF. CDR3 bases: TGTGCCAGCAGTTCCGGGATACTAGCCAAAAACATTCAGTACTTC.

V usage is TRBV6-5 and J usage is TRBJ2-1, with 7 positions matching TRBD2. The CDR3 is 14 amino acids. Per the germline V gene, CDR1 is MNHEY and CDR2 is SVGAGI. With 5 bases clipped from V and 2 bases from J, the junction kept 3 bases outside the gene matches. The CDR3 reads CASSRREAYNEQFF. The CDR3 DNA reads as TGTGCCAGCAGTCGTCGGGAGGCCTACAATGAGCAGTTCTTC.

The V call is TRBV27, the J call TRBJ1-5, with 9 positions matching TRBD1. Trimming at V came to 4 bases and at J to 1 base, leaving 8 bases not matched to a gene. This CDR3 spans 17 amino acids. Germline-derived CDR1 and CDR2 are MNHEY and SMNVEV (reference sequence). The CDR3 loop reads CASSWGQGPLSNQPQHF. In DNA, the CDR3 is TGTGCCAGCAGTTGGGGACAGGGCCCCCTGAGCAATCAGCCCCAGCATTTT.

The CDR3 protein is CASSQEGTGNTDTQYF. The DNA for the CDR3 is TGTGCCAGCAGCCAAGAAGGGACAGGGAATACAGATACGCAGTATTTT. This chain connects TRBV14 to TRBJ2-3, with 9 bases identical to TRBD1. The length of the CDR3 is 16 residues. V was pared by 0 bases and J by 3 bases, with 4 bases of the junction left unmatched. Germline values: CDR1 SGHDN, CDR2 FVKESK. The variable domain in full, completed from reference TRBV14 and TRBJ2-3, reads EAGVTQFPSHSVIEKGQTVTLRCDPISGHDNLYWYRRVMGKEIKFLLHFVKESKQDESGMPNNRFLAERTGGTYSTLKVQPAELEDSGVYFCASSQEGTGNTDTQYFGPGTRLTVL.

The chain couples TRBV11-2 to TRBJ2-7; weak D call: TRBD2 (5 bases). The V gene lost 5 bases and the J gene lost 6 bases, with 14 bases spanning the gap. The CDR3 runs to 13 residues. Germline V CDR1 and CDR2: SGHAT, FQNNGV. Here the CDR3 DNA reads TGTGCCAGCAGCCTGGAAGGGAGATCCGAGCAGTACTTC. Translation gives CASSLEGRSEQYF.

This clone was counted only a few times. The CDR3 region has the DNA TGTGCCAGCAGCTTAGGGTATCAGCCCCAGCATTTT. It is translated as CASSLGYQPQHF. V usage is TRBV7-9 and J usage is TRBJ1-5; D remains ambiguous. V was clipped by 1 base and J by 5 bases, with 3 bases between them. CDR3 size: 12 residues. Germline assignment: CDR1 SEHNR and CDR2 FQNEAQ (reference sequence). The variable domain in full, with the rest retrieved from reference TRBV7-9 and TRBJ1-5, is DTGVSQNPRHKITKRGQNVTFRCDPISEHNRLYWYRQTLGQGPEFLTYFQNEAQLEKSRLLSDRFSAERPKGSFSTLEIQRTEQGDSAMYLCASSLGYQPQHFGDGTRLSIL.

The table lists this clone with a few counts. The chain has TRBV4-1 and TRBJ2-1; perhaps D is TRBD1 or TRBD2 (6 bases each). Trimming took 1 base from V and 9 from J, leaving 13 bases between them. The CDR3 has 14 amino acids. The V gene's germline CDR1 is MGHRA and CDR2 YSYEKL. DNA of the CDR3: TGCGCCAGCAGCCAAGTGGGGGGCTTTGTTGAGCAGTTCTTC. The encoded protein is CASSQVGGFVEQFF.

This clone came up once. The chain couples TRBV7-6 to TRBJ1-2; D possibly corresponds to TRBD1 (6 bases). The V and J ends lost 10 bases and 7 bases respectively, with 16 bases between them. Looked up from germline, CDR1 is SGHVS and CDR2 is FNYEAQ. The CDR3 consists of 12 residues. The CDR3 here is CATHFPRGGYTF. Written as DNA, the CDR3 is TGTGCCACTCATTTTCCCAGGGGTGGCTACACCTTC.

The rearrangement links TRBV7-9 to TRBJ2-3; possibly TRBD2 for D (6 bases). Per germline, CDR1 SEHNR and CDR2 FQNEAQ (reference sequence). Trimming removed 11 bases from V and 5 bases from J, with 11 bases in between. This CDR3 contains 11 residues. This CDR3 is CAGLGGDTQYF. The CDR3 nucleotides read TGTGCCGGCCTGGGGGGAGATACGCAGTATTTT.

This clone was picked up one time. This rearrangement joins TRBV28 to TRBJ2-7; D is uncertain. The CDR3 has 12 residues. The V end was cut by 6 bases, the J end by 7 bases, with 13 bases between. Per the germline V gene, CDR1 is MDHEN and CDR2 is SYDVKM. Written as DNA, the CDR3 is TGTGCCAGCAGCCATACGGCGTTTGAGCAGTACTTC. This sequence encodes CASSHTAFEQYF.

In nucleotides, the CDR3 is TGTGCCAGCAGTGAAGCCTGGAGGACGGGGGAAAAACTGTTTTTT. Translating gives CASSEAWRTGEKLFF. The chain links TRBV2 to TRBJ1-4, with unresolved D. Trimming took 0 bases from V and 8 from J, leaving 13 bases between them. CDR3 length equals 15 residues. Germline-derived CDR1 and CDR2 are SNHLY and FYNNEI.

The rearrangement uses TRBV12-5 and TRBJ2-3; D is uncertain. The CDR3 consists of 13 residues. CDR1 LGHNT and CDR2 FRNRAP come from the germline V gene. Trimming shortened V by 1 base and J by 2 bases, and 4 bases separated the two germline ends. The CDR3 reads CASGLANTDTQYF. In nucleotides, the CDR3 is TGTGCTAGTGGTTTGGCGAACACAGATACGCAGTATTTT.

This chain links TRBV6-4 with TRBJ2-3, with D unclear. The germline CDR1 and CDR2 sequences are MRHNA and SNTAGT. Deletions cut 4 bases from V and 3 bases from J, with 8 bases between. The CDR3 consists of 13 residues. In nucleotides, the CDR3 is TGTGCCAGCAGTGCTAAGGAGACAGATACGCAGTATTTT. Translating it yields CASSAKETDTQYF.

The DNA for the CDR3 is TGTGCCAGCAGCTCGAGGGCAGGGGTTGAAACAGATACGCAGTATTTT. Translation gives CASSSRAGVETDTQYF. The chain links TRBV7-6 to TRBJ2-3, with D possibly matching TRBD1 (6 bases). The CDR3 length is 16 residues. V lost 4 bases, J lost 3 bases, and 17 bases lay in between. The germline gives CDR1 SGHVS, CDR2 FNYEAQ.

This chain connects TRBV27 to TRBJ2-4; 7 bases agree with TRBD2. Germline V gene data show CDR1 as MNHEY and CDR2 as SMNVEV (reference sequence). The junction had 5 bases not matched to a gene; V was cut back by 2 bases and J by 4 bases. This CDR3 comprises 15 residues. CDR3 region: CASSLRASGKNIQYF. Here the CDR3 DNA reads TGTGCCAGCAGTTTAAGGGCTAGCGGAAAAAACATTCAGTACTTC.

The J gene is TRBJ2-1, the V gene TRBV27, with 11 positions matching TRBD2. Germline lookup yields CDR1 MNHEY and CDR2 SMNVEV (reference sequence). This CDR3 is built from 14 residues. J lost 4 bases, V lost 7 bases, and 3 bases had no gene match. CDR3: CASTPSGRYNEQFF. CDR3 in DNA: TGTGCCAGCACCCCTAGCGGGAGGTACAATGAGCAGTTCTTC.

CDR3 residues: CASNVRQGSSYEQYF. CDR3 sequence (DNA): TGTGCCAGCAACGTTCGACAGGGGAGCTCCTACGAGCAGTACTTC. V gene TRBV28 combines with J gene TRBJ2-7; 8 bases line up with TRBD1. This CDR3 region has 15 residues. Trimming removed 7 bases from V and 0 bases from J; junction bases left unmatched: 8. Germline V gene sequence: CDR1 MDHEN, CDR2 SYDVKM.